A selection of T cell receptor beta chains follows, all from one sample in a study of T-cell memory formation after mild COVID-19. Via MiXCR, TCRdb re-called the 5' RACE reads, giving one row per CDR3 protein. The sample has about 420,000 distinct CDR3 sequences, about 22% seen once; the top ten hold about 12%. Source material: PBMCs or a T cell subset sorted from them (not recorded which). The source is an adult woman who had mild COVID-19 (a few samples of this study predate the infection). Cell type and time point are not known. CDR3s include the opening cysteine and the closing phenylalanine or tryptophan. A D gene is named only where the DNA matches it firmly. The listing skips clone size in some rows; elsewhere it reads once, few, many or a size class.

TRBV12-3/TRBV12-4	TRBD1	-	TRBJ1-2	CASSYAGQAYGYTF	TGTGCCAGCAGCTACGCGGGACAGGCCTATGGCTACACCTTC
TRBV29-1	-	few	TRBJ2-4	CSVVAHFGNIQYF	TGCAGCGTTGTCGCCCATTTTGGTAACATTCAGTACTTC
TRBV18	-	-	TRBJ1-2	CASSPNPGDGYTF	TGTGCCAGCTCACCAAATCCGGGGGATGGCTACACCTTC
TRBV12-3/TRBV12-4	-	-	TRBJ1-2	CASRSGGGYTF	TGTGCCAGCAGGTCCGGGGGTGGCTACACCTTC
TRBV6-2/TRBV6-3	-	-	TRBJ1-2	CASSYSPPWGYGYTF	TGTGCCAGCAGTTACTCTCCGCCCTGGGGCTATGGCTACACCTTC
TRBV29-1	-	few	TRBJ1-1	CSVATGSRITEAFF	TGCAGCGTTGCTACAGGTTCACGGATCACTGAAGCTTTCTTT
TRBV20-1	-	few	TRBJ1-2	CSARTPGKEGELGYTF	TGCAGTGCTAGAACCCCAGGGAAAGAGGGAGAGCTTGGCTACACCTTC
TRBV7-9	TRBD1	-	TRBJ2-1	CASSDGQGVFSSYNEQFF	TGTGCCAGCAGCGACGGACAGGGGGTTTTCAGCTCCTACAATGAGCAGTTCTTC
TRBV18	-	few	TRBJ2-7	CASSHGRREQYF	TGTGCCAGCTCCCACGGGCGTCGGGAGCAGTACTTC
TRBV7-9	-	few	TRBJ2-3	CASSLDVDRTSTDTQYF	TGTGCCAGCAGCTTAGATGTTGACAGAACAAGCACAGATACGCAGTATTTT
TRBV6-5	TRBD2	-	TRBJ2-5	CASSFKGNLAGSQETQHF	TGTGCCAGCAGTTTCAAAGGAAATCTAGCGGGGAGCCAAGAGACCCAGCACTTC
TRBV24-1	TRBD2	-	TRBJ2-3	CATSDSTSGSTDTQYF	TGTGCCACCAGTGATTCGACTAGCGGGAGCACAGATACGCAGTATTTT
TRBV5-1	-	-	TRBJ2-7	CASSLTPGHYEQYF	TGCGCCAGCAGCTTAACCCCCGGACACTACGAGCAGTACTTC